The clone carrying this TCR beta chain was counted many times. The sample is drawn from a study of Graves' ophthalmopathy and Graves' hyperthyroidism. Amplification of TCR beta CDR3 regions used RNA transcripts. First-round RT-PCR with HTBI primers preceded a second-round multiplex PCR. TCRdb itself ran the multiplex PCR reads through MiXCR, one entry per CDR3 protein. Altogether hundreds of thousands of distinct CDR3 sequences are present, around 20% being singletons, with the ten largest covering roughly 3%. Germline CDR1 and CDR2: KGHSH and LQKENI. The V end was cut by 3 bases, the J end by 0 bases, with 5 bases between. CDR3 length: 13 amino acids.

V usage is TRBV18 and J usage is TRBJ2-5; D not resolved. The clonotype originates from a woman between 18 and 30 years old with stable Graves' hyperthyroidism. The sequencing input was peripheral blood. CDR3 residues: CASSPLNQETQYF. The CDR3 coding sequence is TGTGCCAGCTCACCCCTCAACCAAGAGACCCAGTACTTC.